This T cell receptor beta chain is from a study of blood T cell repertoires in COVID-19. In the original processing: Researchers report that nucleated cell counts were estimated from reference gene primer amplification. The data were produced by immunoSEQ multiplex PCR, yet TCRdb's version contains in-frame clones alone and is incomplete. V and J calls and clone size are given by that table; D and trimming were obtained from the DNA. The sample lists 250,000 or so clones, 70% to 75% occurring once. Trimming pared 4 bases from V and 3 bases from J, leaving 12 bases between. The CDR3 runs 15 residues. From germline, CDR1 is KGHSH and CDR2 LQKENI.

The TCR sequence derives from a woman of 80 years or more with acute or convalescent COVID-19. The chain couples TRBV18 to TRBJ1-4; the D gene is possibly TRBD1 (6 bases). The source material was peripheral blood. The CDR3 sequence: CASSQTDSPNEKLFF. The CDR3, as DNA: TGTGCCAGCTCACAAACGGACAGCCCTAATGAAAAACTGTTTTTT.